This TCR beta chain was obtained from a study of blood T cell repertoires in COVID-19. The table came from immunoSEQ multiplex PCR; TCRdb's copy has only in-frame clones and leaves some out. The sample contains about 75,000 clones, 75% to 90% of which appear only once. Sequencing used peripheral blood. The TCR comes from an elderly man with COVID-19, enrolled during active disease.

The CDR3 bases are TGTGCCAGCAGTGAAGCGGGACAGGGAGGCGAGCAGTACTTC. Protein: CASSEAGQGGEQYF. The J gene is TRBJ2-7, the V gene TRBV6-1, with 9 bases identical to TRBD1. The V gene end was trimmed by 0 bases and the J gene end by 6 bases; junction bases not matched to a gene: 3. The CDR3 sequence is 14 residues long. The germline V gene has CDR1 MNHNS and CDR2 SASEGT.